The 30 T cell receptor beta chains in this list originate from one sample, sequenced in a study of OX40 agonist ivuxolimab in advanced cancers. Sequencing was performed with immunoSEQ multiplex PCR; in TCRdb, only in-frame clones are kept and a portion is missing. This sample has some 60,000 clones, with 91% found just once. Sequences were derived from CD4+ or CD8+ T cells sorted from blood, sampled in a trial of the OX40 agonist ivuxolimab. Receptors were obtained from an adult with an advanced solid tumor such as melanoma, head and neck, liver or kidney cancer.

This sequence joins TRBV27 and TRBJ1-5, with D unresolved. The V end lost 3 bases, the J end lost 0 bases, and 9 bases lay between the germline ends. The V gene's germline CDR1 is MNHEY and CDR2 SMNVEV (reference sequence). This CDR3 comprises 15 residues. The CDR3 spells CASSLDFGSNQPQHF. CDR3 nucleotide sequence: TGTGCCAGCAGTTTGGATTTCGGTAGCAATCAGCCCCAGCATTTT.

V gene TRBV19 combines with J gene TRBJ2-5, with D perhaps given as TRBD1 or TRBD2 (5 bases each). Looked up from germline, CDR1 is LNHDA and CDR2 is SQIVND (reference sequence). This CDR3 is built from 15 residues. With 3 bases removed from V and 5 bases from J, the gap between germline ends came to 16 bases. Here the CDR3 DNA reads TGTGCCAGTAGTATTGGGGACGGGCGCGGGGAGACCCAGTACTTC. Its translation: CASSIGDGRGETQYF. The variable domain in full, completed from reference TRBV19 and TRBJ2-5, reads DGGITQSPKYLFRKEGQNVTLSCEQNLNHDAMYWYRQDPGQGLRLIYYSQIVNDFQKGDIAEGYSVSREKKESFPLTVTSAQKNPTAFYLCASSIGDGRGETQYFGPGTRLLVL.

The genes are TRBV29-1 and TRBJ2-2; D call uncertain. Trimming took 3 bases from V and 7 from J, leaving 6 bases between them. Germline-derived CDR1 and CDR2 are SQVTM and ANQGSEA. This CDR3 region has 11 residues. CDR3 protein: CSVEIFGELFF. DNA of the CDR3: TGCAGCGTTGAGATCTTCGGGGAGCTGTTTTTT.

This chain links TRBV11-3 with TRBJ1-5; D possibly corresponds to TRBD1 (5 bases). CDR3 length: 15 residues. In germline, CDR1 is SGHNT, CDR2 YENEEA. V was shortened by 2 bases and J by 0 bases, with 8 bases between the two germline ends. The CDR3 DNA is TGTGCCAGCAGCTTATTACAGGATAGCAATCAGCCCCAGCATTTT. Translated, it gives CASSLLQDSNQPQHF.

This chain joins TRBV28 and TRBJ2-3, with D tentatively TRBD2 (6 bases). Germline values: CDR1 MDHEN, CDR2 SYDVKM. V was clipped by 6 bases and J by 5 bases, with 30 bases between them. The length of the CDR3 is 19 residues. CDR3 coding DNA: TGTGCCAGCAGCTTTCAGGCCGCATGGGACTCTCTGAGTGTAGATACGCAGTATTTT. This encodes CASSFQAAWDSLSVDTQYF. Looking up the rest from reference TRBV28 and TRBJ2-3 gives the full variable domain: DVKVTQSSRYLVKRTGEKVFLECVQDMDHENMFWYRQDPGLGLRLIYFSYDVKMKEKGDIPEGYSVSREKKERFSLILESASTNQTSMYLCASSFQAAWDSLSVDTQYFGPGTRLTVL.

The rearrangement links TRBV19 to TRBJ2-1; tentatively, D is TRBD2 (5 bases). Germline V gene data show CDR1 as LNHDA and CDR2 as SQIVND (reference sequence). The CDR3 has 19 amino acids. The ends were cut back, 1 base at V and 0 bases at J, with 19 bases in the middle. CDR3 coding DNA: TGTGCCAGTAGTATAGGCCCGGGAATGCTCTTGAGCTCCTACAATGAGCAGTTCTTC. Its translation: CASSIGPGMLLSSYNEQFF.

As concerns this clone: The junction and the germline gene differ at one end; a read error may be behind it. The genes are TRBV6-1 and TRBJ2-5, with D uncertain. The CDR3 consists of 10 residues. The germline V gene has CDR1 MNHNS and CDR2 SASEGT. CDR3 coding DNA: TGTGCCAGCAGCGAAGAGACCCAGTACTTC. Translating gives CASSEETQYF.

V gene TRBV5-4 combines with J gene TRBJ2-7; 7 bases fit TRBD1. Germline V gives CDR1 SGHNT, CDR2 YYREEE (reference sequence). The V gene end was trimmed by 9 bases and the J gene end by 4 bases; junction bases not matched to a gene: 10. This CDR3 spans 13 amino acids. The CDR3: CATKTGVQYEQYF. CDR3 sequence (DNA): TGTGCCACGAAAACAGGGGTGCAGTACGAGCAGTACTTC.

The V gene is TRBV19, the J gene TRBJ1-2; 7 nucleotides agree with TRBD1. This CDR3 has 13 residues. Germline CDR1 is LNHDA and CDR2 is SQIVND (reference sequence). The CDR3, as DNA: TGTGCAGTCAGCAGGGGGGCATTCTATGGCTACACCTTC. This encodes CAVSRGAFYGYTF.

This chain links TRBV6-4 with TRBJ2-1; 7 positions agree with TRBD2. The V gene end was trimmed by 3 bases and the J gene end by 11 bases; junction bases not matched to a gene: 4. Germline lookup yields CDR1 MRHNA and CDR2 SNTAGT. The CDR3 spans 12 residues. This chain's CDR3 is CASSEQAGKQFF. The CDR3 DNA sequence: TGTGCCAGCAGTGAACAAGCGGGAAAGCAGTTCTTC.

The V call is TRBV5-1, the J call TRBJ2-5; TRBD1 matches at 7 bases. The J call may not be correct, given that the DNA end is closer to TRBJ2-7. The CDR3 sequence is 13 residues long. Germline assignment: CDR1 SGHRS and CDR2 YFSETQ. Here the CDR3 reads CASSGYRGGEQYF. The CDR3 DNA follows: TGCGCCAGCAGCGGATACAGGGGCGGCGAGCAGTACTTC.

V is TRBV28 and J is TRBJ2-2, with D possibly matching TRBD1 (5 bases). V was cut by 6 bases and J by 1 base, with 9 bases left in between. CDR1 and CDR2 (germline): MDHEN, SYDVKM. The CDR3 totals 14 residues. Written as DNA, the CDR3 is TGTGCCAGCAGGGGGCGAGGGAACACCGGGGAGCTGTTTTTT. Translating it yields CASRGRGNTGELFF.

CDR3 in amino acids: CASSLASGSYEQYF. For the CDR3, the DNA is TGTGCCAGCAGCTTAGCGTCAGGCTCCTACGAGCAGTACTTC. The rearrangement uses TRBV11-2 and TRBJ2-7, with D hard to call. Per the germline V gene, CDR1 is SGHAT and CDR2 is FQNNGV. Deletions cut 1 base from V and 0 bases from J, with 7 bases between. The CDR3 covers 14 residues.

The chain recombines TRBV5-4 with TRBJ2-7; D unclear. Germline lookup yields CDR1 SGHNT and CDR2 YYREEE (reference sequence). This CDR3 spans 12 amino acids. Trimming shortened V by 4 bases and J by 5 bases, and 10 bases separated the two germline ends. This CDR3 is CASSPDGHEQYF. Here the CDR3 DNA reads TGTGCCAGCAGCCCGGACGGCCACGAGCAGTACTTC. The variable domain in full, completed from reference TRBV5-4 and TRBJ2-7, reads ETGVTQSPTHLIKTRGQQVTLRCSSQSGHNTVSWYQQALGQGPQFIFQYYREEENGRGNFPPRFSGLQFPNYSSELNVNALELDDSALYLCASSPDGHEQYFGPGTRLTVT.

This clone was observed a single time. Here the CDR3 DNA reads TGTGCCAGCAGCGTAGGGCTTTTTAGCGGGAGGGCCTCAGATACGCAGTATTTT. This codes for CASSVGLFSGRASDTQYF. This chain connects TRBV9 to TRBJ2-3, with TRBD2 identical over 11 bases. Germline loops: CDR1 SGDLS, CDR2 YYNGEE. V lost 0 bases to trimming and J lost 4 bases; unmatched junction nucleotides: 10. This CDR3 contains 18 residues.

The chain combines TRBV19 with TRBJ2-3, with 13 nucleotides matching TRBD2. Losses at the gene ends were 5 bases for V and 4 bases for J; bases not matched to a gene: 0. Germline CDR1 LNHDA, CDR2 SQIVND (reference sequence). This CDR3 spans 14 amino acids. DNA for the CDR3: TGTGCCAGTAGTGGACTAGCGGGAGCAGATACGCAGTATTTT. Translation gives CASSGLAGADTQYF.

The gene calls are TRBV19 and TRBJ2-1; 12 bases line up with TRBD1. The trim removed 1 base at V and 3 bases at J, leaving 1 base unmatched. This CDR3 region has 16 residues. In germline, CDR1 is LNHDA, CDR2 SQIVND (reference sequence). This CDR3 reads CASSIGDRGLYNEQFF. CDR3 DNA: TGTGCCAGTAGTATAGGGGACAGGGGGCTCTACAATGAGCAGTTCTTC.

This clone was detected only once. The chain joins TRBV5-6 to TRBJ2-7, with D uncertain. Trimming left V 1 base short and J 3 bases short, with 17 bases between. Germline lookup yields CDR1 SGHDT and CDR2 YYEEEE. The CDR3 loop spans 16 amino acids. CDR3 residues: CASSLLVSGLNYEQYF. The CDR3 region has the DNA TGTGCCAGCAGCTTGTTAGTTTCGGGTTTAAACTACGAGCAGTACTTC.

V and J are TRBV5-6 and TRBJ2-2; D is tentatively TRBD1 or TRBD2 (6 bases each). The CDR3 totals 16 residues. Germline V CDR1 and CDR2: SGHDT, YYEEEE. V was trimmed by 5 bases and J by 4 bases, leaving 18 bases between them. The CDR3 DNA reads TGTGCCAGCAGTTGGGGTGGGGGGCCGGGCACCGGGGAGCTGTTTTTT. Translated: CASSWGGGPGTGELFF.

The V call is TRBV5-4, the J call TRBJ1-5, with TRBD1 identical over 7 bases. V lost 0 bases and J lost 5; bases outside the gene matches: 8. The CDR3 is 16 residues long. CDR1 is SGHNT, CDR2 YYREEE, per germline (reference sequence). In nucleotides, the CDR3 is TGTGCCAGCAGCTTGGAGTCTGGACAGGACCATCAGCCCCAGCATTTT. Residues: CASSLESGQDHQPQHF.

This clone was counted once. This rearrangement joins TRBV6-6 to TRBJ2-5, with unresolved D. The V gene's germline CDR1 is MNHNY and CDR2 SVGAGI (reference sequence). The CDR3 is 14 amino acids. V was pared by 6 bases and J by 5 bases, with 16 bases between. DNA of the CDR3: TGTGCCAGCAGCCCCGACACCTCCGGGGAGACCCAGTACTTC. This codes for CASSPDTSGETQYF.

The chain has TRBV7-3 and TRBJ2-7; TRBD2 matches at 8 bases. V was clipped by 2 bases and J by 3 bases; unmatched bases: 6. CDR3 length equals 15 residues. The germline V gene encodes CDR1 SGHTA and CDR2 FQGTGA. This CDR3 is CASSLYGGANYEQYF. As DNA, the CDR3 is TGTGCCAGCAGCTTATACGGGGGGGCGAACTACGAGCAGTACTTC.

This chain uses TRBV6-5 with TRBJ2-3, with 12 bases fitting TRBD2. The CDR3 loop spans 14 amino acids. Unmatched junction bases numbered 2, after V lost 5 bases and J lost 5 bases. Germline values: CDR1 MNHEY, CDR2 SVGAGI. The DNA of the CDR3 is TGTGCCAGCAGTACACTAGCGGGAGGAGATACGCAGTATTTT. It specifies CASSTLAGGDTQYF.

The gene calls are TRBV5-1 and TRBJ1-1; perhaps TRBD1 as D (5 bases). Per the germline V gene, CDR1 is SGHRS and CDR2 is YFSETQ. The CDR3 is 15 amino acids. Deletions cut 1 base from V and 8 bases from J, with 18 bases between. CDR3 coding DNA: TGCGCCAGCAGCTTGTTTGGGGGACGTTTCGAGGAAGCTTTCTTT. Translated, it gives CASSLFGGRFEEAFF.

The chain carries TRBV4-3 and TRBJ2-7, with D uncertain. CDR1 and CDR2 (germline): LGHNA, YSLEER. The V gene lost 4 bases and the J gene lost 6 bases, with 19 bases spanning the gap. This CDR3 has 15 amino acids. The CDR3 reads CASSPPGPTTVEQYF. The CDR3 coding sequence is TGCGCCAGCAGCCCCCCTGGGCCCACGACTGTCGAGCAGTACTTC.

The rearrangement uses TRBV19 and TRBJ2-7; D is unclear. Trimming removed 5 bases from V and 1 base from J, with 12 bases in between. This CDR3 contains 14 residues. Looked up from germline, CDR1 is LNHDA and CDR2 is SQIVND (reference sequence). The CDR3 loop reads CASSPALGSYEQYF. CDR3 in DNA: TGTGCCAGTAGTCCCGCTCTAGGATCCTACGAGCAGTACTTC.

The V gene is TRBV19, the J gene TRBJ2-7, with 9 bases identical to TRBD1. J lost 5 bases, V lost 6 bases, and 5 bases had no gene match. CDR3 length equals 13 residues. The germline V gene encodes CDR1 LNHDA and CDR2 SQIVND (reference sequence). The CDR3 coding sequence is TGTGCCAGTAGAGCCGGGACAGGGAACGAGCAGTACTTC. Its protein product is CASRAGTGNEQYF.

This chain connects TRBV27 to TRBJ2-7; 7 positions match TRBD1. The CDR3 contains 13 residues. The J segment lost 3 bases and the V segment lost 11 bases, leaving 10 bases of the junction unmatched. The germline CDR1 and CDR2 sequences are MNHEY and SMNVEV (reference sequence). CDR3 nucleotides: TGTGCCGGGTGGGGGACAGAGATCTACGAGCAGTACTTC. This sequence encodes CAGWGTEIYEQYF.

The chain employs TRBV6-6 and TRBJ1-3; the D is unclear. This CDR3 region has 14 residues. In germline, CDR1 is MNHNY, CDR2 SVGAGI (reference sequence). Deletions cut 5 bases from V and 0 bases from J, with 8 bases between. Here the CDR3 DNA reads TGTGCCAGCAGTGTGGTAGGCTCTGGAAACACCATATATTTT. Protein sequence: CASSVVGSGNTIYF.

The genes are TRBV11-2 and TRBJ1-5; D is undetermined. The germline V gene has CDR1 SGHAT and CDR2 FQNNGV. With 5 bases removed from V and 9 bases from J, the gap between germline ends came to 14 bases. The CDR3 is 13 amino acids. DNA for the CDR3: TGTGCCAGCAGCCTAGTCTTGGAGGCGCCCCAGCATTTT. The encoded protein is CASSLVLEAPQHF.